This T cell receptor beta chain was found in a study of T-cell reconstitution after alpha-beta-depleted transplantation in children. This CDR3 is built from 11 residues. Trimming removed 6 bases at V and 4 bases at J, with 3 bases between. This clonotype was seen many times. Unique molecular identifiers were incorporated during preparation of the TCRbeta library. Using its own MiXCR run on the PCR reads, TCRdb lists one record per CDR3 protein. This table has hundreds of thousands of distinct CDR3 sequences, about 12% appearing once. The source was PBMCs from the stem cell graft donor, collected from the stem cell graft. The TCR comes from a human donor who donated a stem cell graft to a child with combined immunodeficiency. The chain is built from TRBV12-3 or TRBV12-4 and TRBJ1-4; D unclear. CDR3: CASSLNEKLFF. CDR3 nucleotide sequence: TGTGCCAGCAGCCTTAATGAAAAACTGTTTTTT.